The present entry profiles one TCR beta chain with its context. In the original workflow: Amplification of reference gene primers was used by the study to estimate nucleated cell counts. TCRdb keeps only in-frame clones here, not all; method: immunoSEQ multiplex PCR. V, J and clone size derive from that table, while D and trimming were established from the DNA sequence. The sample lists approximately 110,000 clones, roughly 84% occurring once. This specimen comes from a study of blood T cell repertoires in COVID-19. J lost 8 bases, V lost 5 bases, and 6 bases had no gene match. The CDR3 totals 14 residues. The germline CDR1 and CDR2 sequences are SNHLY and FYNNEI.

The chain recombines TRBV2 with TRBJ1-4; TRBD1 matches 9 bases. Input material: peripheral blood. The clonotype originates from a human donor in a cohort sampled during active COVID-19. The CDR3: CASSTDRGKEKLFF. In DNA, the CDR3 is TGTGCCAGCAGTACGGACAGGGGAAAGGAAAAACTGTTTTTT.